This TCR beta chain emerged from a study of blood T cells in healthy people across ages. Primed by a sample-barcoded 5' primer and a J-beta primer mix, a second PCR proceeded for about 6 to 12 cycles. Each cDNA molecule received a tag from a template-switch adaptor that had 12 random nucleotides. TCRdb processed the 5' RACE reads anew with MiXCR; each CDR3 protein has one entry. Among about 640,000 distinct CDR3 sequences, roughly 50% were seen once, and the ten largest hold over 30%. At least 6 million PBMCs were isolated per sample. V lost 2 bases to trimming and J lost 8 bases; unmatched junction nucleotides: 12. There are 16 residues in the CDR3. Per germline, CDR1 MNHEY and CDR2 SVGAGI.

The chain recombines TRBV6-5 with TRBJ1-2; TRBD1 matches 9 bases. The TCR was taken from a man between 60 and 75 years old in good health. The sequenced sample was blood. The CDR3: CASSYGSGTGGRGYTF. The CDR3 DNA sequence: TGTGCCAGCAGTTACGGTTCGGGAACAGGGGGCCGGGGCTACACCTTC.